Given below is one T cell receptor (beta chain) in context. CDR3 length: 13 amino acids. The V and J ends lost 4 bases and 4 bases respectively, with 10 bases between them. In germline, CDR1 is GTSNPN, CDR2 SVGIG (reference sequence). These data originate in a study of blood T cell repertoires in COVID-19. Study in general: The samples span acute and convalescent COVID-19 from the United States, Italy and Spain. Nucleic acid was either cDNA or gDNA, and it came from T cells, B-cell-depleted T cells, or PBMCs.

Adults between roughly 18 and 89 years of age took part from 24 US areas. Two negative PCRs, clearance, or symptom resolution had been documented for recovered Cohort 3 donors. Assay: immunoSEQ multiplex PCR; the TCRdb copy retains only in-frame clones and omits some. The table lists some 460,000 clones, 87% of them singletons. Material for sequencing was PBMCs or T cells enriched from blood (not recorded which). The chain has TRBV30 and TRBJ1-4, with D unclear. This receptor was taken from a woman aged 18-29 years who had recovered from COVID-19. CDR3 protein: CAWTAGFNEKLFF. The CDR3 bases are TGTGCCTGGACGGCAGGATTTAATGAAAAACTGTTTTTT. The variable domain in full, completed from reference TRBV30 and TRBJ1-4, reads SQTIHQWPATLVQPVGSPLSLECTVEGTSNPNLYWYRQAAGRGLQLLFYSVGIGQISSEVPQNLSASRPQDRQFILSSKKLLLSDSGFYLCAWTAGFNEKLFFGSGTQLSVL.